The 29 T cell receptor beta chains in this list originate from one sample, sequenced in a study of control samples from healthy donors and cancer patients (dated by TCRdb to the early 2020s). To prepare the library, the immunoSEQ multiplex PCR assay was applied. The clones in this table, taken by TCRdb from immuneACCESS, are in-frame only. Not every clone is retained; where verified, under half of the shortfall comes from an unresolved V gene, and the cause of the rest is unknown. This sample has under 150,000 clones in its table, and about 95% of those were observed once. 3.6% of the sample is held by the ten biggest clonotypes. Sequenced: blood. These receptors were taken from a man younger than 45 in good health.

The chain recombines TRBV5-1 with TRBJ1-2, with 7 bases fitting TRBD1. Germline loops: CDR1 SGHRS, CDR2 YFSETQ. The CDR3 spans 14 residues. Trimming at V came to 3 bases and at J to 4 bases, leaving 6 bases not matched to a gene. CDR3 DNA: TGCGCCAGCAGCTCCGGGACAGCGCTCTATGGCTACACCTTC. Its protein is CASSSGTALYGYTF.

CDR3 coding DNA: TGTGCCAGCTCACGGGATCTGGGGAGGCGAGAGCAGTACTTC. Residues: CASSRDLGRREQYF. V gene TRBV18 combines with J gene TRBJ2-7; possible D gene TRBD2, 6 bases. Germline CDR1 is KGHSH and CDR2 is LQKENI. This CDR3 is 14 amino acids long. V lost 4 bases to trimming and J lost 7 bases, with 17 bases between them.

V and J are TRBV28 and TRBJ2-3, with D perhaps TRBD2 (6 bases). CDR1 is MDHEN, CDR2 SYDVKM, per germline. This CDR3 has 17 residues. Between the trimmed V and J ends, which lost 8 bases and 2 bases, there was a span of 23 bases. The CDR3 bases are TGTGCCAGCGAATCACGGGACTTAGATACCTACACAGATACGCAGTATTTT. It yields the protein CASESRDLDTYTDTQYF. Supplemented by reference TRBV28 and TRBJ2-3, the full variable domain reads DVKVTQSSRYLVKRTGEKVFLECVQDMDHENMFWYRQDPGLGLRLIYFSYDVKMKEKGDIPEGYSVSREKKERFSLILESASTNQTSMYLCASESRDLDTYTDTQYFGPGTRLTVL.

CDR3 protein: CAWSVGREQKLFF. The CDR3 DNA follows: TGTGCCTGGAGTGTAGGCAGGGAGCAAAAACTGTTTTTT. The gene calls are TRBV30 and TRBJ1-4; a possible D gene is TRBD1 (5 bases). CDR1 GTSNPN and CDR2 SVGIG come from the germline V gene (reference sequence). The CDR3 runs 13 residues. Trimming took 0 bases from V and 9 from J, leaving 11 bases between them. The complete variable domain, with remaining parts taken from reference TRBV30 and TRBJ1-4, reads SQTIHQWPATLVQPVGSPLSLECTVEGTSNPNLYWYRQAAGRGLQLLFYSVGIGQISSEVPQNLSASRPQDRQFILSSKKLLLSDSGFYLCAWSVGREQKLFFGSGTQLSVL.

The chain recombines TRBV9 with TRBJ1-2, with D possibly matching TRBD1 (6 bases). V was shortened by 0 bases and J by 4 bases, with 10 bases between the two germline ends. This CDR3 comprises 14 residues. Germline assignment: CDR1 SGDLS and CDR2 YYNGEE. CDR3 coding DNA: TGTGCCAGCAGCGTAGATGGGGGCCCCTATGGCTACACCTTC. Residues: CASSVDGGPYGYTF.

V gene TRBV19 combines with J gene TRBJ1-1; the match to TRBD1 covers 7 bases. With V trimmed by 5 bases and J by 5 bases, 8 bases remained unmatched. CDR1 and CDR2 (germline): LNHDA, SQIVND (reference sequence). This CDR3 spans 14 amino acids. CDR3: CASSVQGVGTEAFF. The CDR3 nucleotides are TGTGCCAGTAGTGTCCAGGGGGTAGGAACTGAAGCTTTCTTT.

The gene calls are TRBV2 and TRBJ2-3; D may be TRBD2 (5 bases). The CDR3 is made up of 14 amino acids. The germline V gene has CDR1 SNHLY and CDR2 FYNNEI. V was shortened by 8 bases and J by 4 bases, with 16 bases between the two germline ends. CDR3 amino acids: CASWWTLEADTQYF. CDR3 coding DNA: TGTGCCAGCTGGTGGACGCTGGAGGCAGATACGCAGTATTTT.

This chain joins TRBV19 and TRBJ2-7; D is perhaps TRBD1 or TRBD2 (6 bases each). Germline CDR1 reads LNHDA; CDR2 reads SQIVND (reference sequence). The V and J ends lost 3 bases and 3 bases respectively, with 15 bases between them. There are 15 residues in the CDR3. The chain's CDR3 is CASSMPARGVYEQYF. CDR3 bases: TGTGCCAGTAGTATGCCGGCAAGGGGGGTCTACGAGCAGTACTTC.

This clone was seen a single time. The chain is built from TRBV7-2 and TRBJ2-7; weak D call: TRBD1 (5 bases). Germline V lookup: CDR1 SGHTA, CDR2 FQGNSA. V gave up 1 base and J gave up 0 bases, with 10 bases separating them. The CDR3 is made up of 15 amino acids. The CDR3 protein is CASSLEGASSYEQYF. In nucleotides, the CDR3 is TGTGCCAGCAGCTTAGAAGGGGCGAGCTCCTACGAGCAGTACTTC.

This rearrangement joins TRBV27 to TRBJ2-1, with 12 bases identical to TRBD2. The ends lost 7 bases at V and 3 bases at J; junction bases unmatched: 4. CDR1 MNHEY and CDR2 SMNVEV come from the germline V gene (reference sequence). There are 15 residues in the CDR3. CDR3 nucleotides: TGTGCCAGCACCTCACTAGCGGGGGGCTACAATGAGCAGTTCTTC. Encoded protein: CASTSLAGGYNEQFF.

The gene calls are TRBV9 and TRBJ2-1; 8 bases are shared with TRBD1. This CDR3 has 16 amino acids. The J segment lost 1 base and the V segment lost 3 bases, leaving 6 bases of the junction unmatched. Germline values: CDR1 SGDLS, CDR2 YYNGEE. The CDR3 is CASSAGQGISYNEQFF. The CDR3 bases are TGTGCCAGCAGCGCCGGACAGGGTATTTCCTACAATGAGCAGTTCTTC. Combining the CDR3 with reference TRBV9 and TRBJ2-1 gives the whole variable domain DSGVTQTPKHLITATGQRVTLRCSPRSGDLSVYWYQQSLDQGLQFLIQYYNGEERAKGNILERFSAQQFPDLHSELNLSSLELGDSALYFCASSAGQGISYNEQFFGPGTRLTVL.

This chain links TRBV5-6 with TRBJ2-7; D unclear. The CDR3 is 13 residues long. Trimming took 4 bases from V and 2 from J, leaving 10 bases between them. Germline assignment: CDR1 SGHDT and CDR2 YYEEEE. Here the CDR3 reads CASSKDITYEQYF. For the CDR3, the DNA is TGTGCCAGCAGCAAAGACATCACCTACGAGCAGTACTTC.

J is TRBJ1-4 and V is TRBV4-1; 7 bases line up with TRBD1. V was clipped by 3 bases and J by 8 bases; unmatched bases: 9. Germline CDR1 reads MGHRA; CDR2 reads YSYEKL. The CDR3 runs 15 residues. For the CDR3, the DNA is TGCGCCAGCAGCCAGCGACAGGGACCACCGGAAAAACTGTTTTTT. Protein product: CASSQRQGPPEKLFF.

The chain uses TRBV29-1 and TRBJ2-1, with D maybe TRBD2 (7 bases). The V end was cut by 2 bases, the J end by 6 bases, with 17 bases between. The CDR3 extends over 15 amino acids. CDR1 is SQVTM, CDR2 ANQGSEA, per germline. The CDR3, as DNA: TGCAGCGTTGAAAGATCGGGGGGCTTTCTCAATGAGCAGTTCTTC. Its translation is CSVERSGGFLNEQFF.

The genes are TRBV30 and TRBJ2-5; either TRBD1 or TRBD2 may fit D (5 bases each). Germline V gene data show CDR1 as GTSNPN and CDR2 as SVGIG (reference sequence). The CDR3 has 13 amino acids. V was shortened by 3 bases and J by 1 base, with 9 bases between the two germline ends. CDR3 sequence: CAWRQGPQETQYF. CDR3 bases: TGTGCCTGGAGGCAGGGACCCCAAGAGACCCAGTACTTC.

The CDR3 loop is CSAAVGYGYTF. As DNA, the CDR3 is TGCAGTGCCGCCGTAGGGTATGGCTACACCTTC. The J gene is TRBJ1-2, the V gene TRBV20-1; D is unclear. V lost 6 bases to trimming and J lost 5 bases, with 10 bases between them. The CDR3 is made up of 11 amino acids. Germline CDR1 reads DFQATT; CDR2 reads SNEGSKA (reference sequence).

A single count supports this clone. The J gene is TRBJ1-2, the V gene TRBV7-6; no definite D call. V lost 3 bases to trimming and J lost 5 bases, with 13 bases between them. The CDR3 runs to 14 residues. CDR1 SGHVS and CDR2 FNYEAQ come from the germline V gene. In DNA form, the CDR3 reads TGTGCCAGCAGCTTGGGCAGCCAAGGTTATGGCTACACCTTC. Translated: CASSLGSQGYGYTF.

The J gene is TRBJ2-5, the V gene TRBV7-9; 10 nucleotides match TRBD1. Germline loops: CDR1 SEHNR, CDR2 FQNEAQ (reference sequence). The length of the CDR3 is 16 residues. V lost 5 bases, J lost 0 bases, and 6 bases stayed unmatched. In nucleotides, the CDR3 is TGTGCCAGCAGCCGAGGGGGGACAGGGGACCAAGAGACCCAGTACTTC. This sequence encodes CASSRGGTGDQETQYF.

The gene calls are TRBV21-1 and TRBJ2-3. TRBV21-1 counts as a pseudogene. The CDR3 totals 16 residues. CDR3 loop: CASRKGRDPPDDTQYF. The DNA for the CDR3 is TGTGCCAGCAGGAAAGGCCGGGACCCTCCTGATGATACGCAGTATTTT.

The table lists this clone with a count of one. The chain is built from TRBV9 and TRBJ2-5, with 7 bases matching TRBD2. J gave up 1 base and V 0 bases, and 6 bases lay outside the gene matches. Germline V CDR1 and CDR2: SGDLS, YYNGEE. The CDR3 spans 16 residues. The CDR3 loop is CASSVAGGGRQETQYF. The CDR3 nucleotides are TGTGCCAGCAGCGTAGCGGGGGGAGGTCGCCAAGAGACCCAGTACTTC.

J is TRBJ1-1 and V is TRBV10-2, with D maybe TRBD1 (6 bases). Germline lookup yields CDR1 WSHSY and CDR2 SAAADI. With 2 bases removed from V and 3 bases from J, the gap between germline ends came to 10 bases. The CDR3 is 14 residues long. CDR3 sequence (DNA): TGCGCCAGCAGTGAGAGTAAGGGGGACACTGAAGCTTTCTTT. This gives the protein CASSESKGDTEAFF.

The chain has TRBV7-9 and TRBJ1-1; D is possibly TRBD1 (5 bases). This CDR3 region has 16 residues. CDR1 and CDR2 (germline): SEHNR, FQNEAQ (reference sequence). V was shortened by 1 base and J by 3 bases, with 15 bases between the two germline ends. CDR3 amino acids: CASSLVAGPVDTEAFF. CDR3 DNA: TGTGCCAGCAGCTTAGTAGCAGGGCCAGTGGACACTGAAGCTTTCTTT.

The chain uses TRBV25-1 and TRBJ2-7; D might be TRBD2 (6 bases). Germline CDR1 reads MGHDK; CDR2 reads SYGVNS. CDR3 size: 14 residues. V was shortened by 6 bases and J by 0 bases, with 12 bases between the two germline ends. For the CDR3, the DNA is TGTGCCAGCAGAGTTGGGGGGAGCTCCTACGAGCAGTACTTC. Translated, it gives CASRVGGSSYEQYF.

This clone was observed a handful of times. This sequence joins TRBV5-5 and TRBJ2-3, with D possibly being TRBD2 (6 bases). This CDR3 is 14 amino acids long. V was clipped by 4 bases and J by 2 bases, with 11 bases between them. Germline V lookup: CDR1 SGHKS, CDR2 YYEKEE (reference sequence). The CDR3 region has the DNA TGTGCCAGCAGCAGGGGACTGTACACAGATACGCAGTATTTT. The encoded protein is CASSRGLYTDTQYF.

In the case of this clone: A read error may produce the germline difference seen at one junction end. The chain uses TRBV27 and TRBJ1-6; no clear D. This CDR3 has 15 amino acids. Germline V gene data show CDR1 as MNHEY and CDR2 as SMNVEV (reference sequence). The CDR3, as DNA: TGTGCCAGCAGTTTAAGTTACGCCTACAATTCACCCCTCCACTTT. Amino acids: CASSLSYAYNSPLHF.

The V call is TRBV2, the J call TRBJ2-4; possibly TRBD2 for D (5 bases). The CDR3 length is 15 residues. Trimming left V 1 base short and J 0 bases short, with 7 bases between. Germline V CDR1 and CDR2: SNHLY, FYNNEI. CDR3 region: CASSEEGLAKNIQYF. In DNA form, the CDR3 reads TGTGCCAGCAGTGAAGAAGGACTAGCCAAAAACATTCAGTACTTC.

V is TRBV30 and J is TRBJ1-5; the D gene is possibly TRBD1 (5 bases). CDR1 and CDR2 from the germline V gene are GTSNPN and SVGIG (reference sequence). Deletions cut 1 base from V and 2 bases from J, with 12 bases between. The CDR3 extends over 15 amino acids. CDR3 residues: CAWSGRVTGNQPQHF. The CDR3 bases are TGTGCCTGGAGTGGGCGGGTGACAGGCAATCAGCCCCAGCATTTT.

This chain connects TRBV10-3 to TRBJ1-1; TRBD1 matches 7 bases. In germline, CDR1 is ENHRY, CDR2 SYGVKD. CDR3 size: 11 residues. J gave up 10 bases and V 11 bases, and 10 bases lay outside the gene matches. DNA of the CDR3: TGTGCCGCTGGGACAGCCATGAGAGCTTTCTTT. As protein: CAAGTAMRAFF.

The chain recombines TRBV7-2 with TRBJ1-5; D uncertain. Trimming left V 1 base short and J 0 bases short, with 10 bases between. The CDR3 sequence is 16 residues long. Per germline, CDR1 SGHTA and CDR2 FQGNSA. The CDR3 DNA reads TGTGCCAGCAGCTTAGGCAGGCGGTATAGCAATCAGCCCCAGCATTTT. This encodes CASSLGRRYSNQPQHF. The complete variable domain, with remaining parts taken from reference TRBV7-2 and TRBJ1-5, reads GAGVSQSPSNKVTEKGKDVELRCDPISGHTALYWYRQSLGQGLEFLIYFQGNSAPDKSGLPSDRFSAERTGGSVSTLTIQRTQQEDSAVYLCASSLGRRYSNQPQHFGDGTRLSIL.